The 3 T cell receptor beta chains given below trace back to one sample, sequenced in a study of cytomegalovirus exposure and HLA in healthy donors. Use of 60 Vbeta and 13 Jbeta primers characterized the PCR. Produced via immunoSEQ multiplex PCR; TCRdb's table is partial and in-frame only. The sample yields roughly 96,000 clones, about four fifths seen once. The sequenced sample was PBMCs. These receptors all stem from a female donor in good health and CMV-seropositive.

CDR3 sequence (DNA): TGTGCCAGCAGTCGGGAGCTGGGCTACGAGCAGTACTTC. It codes for CASSRELGYEQYF. The gene calls are TRBV6-4 and TRBJ2-7; D might be TRBD2 (6 bases). This CDR3 region has 13 residues. Germline CDR1 MRHNA, CDR2 SNTAGT. Trimming removed 5 bases from V and 3 bases from J, with 11 bases in between.

The gene calls are TRBV4-2 and TRBJ2-7, with a tentative D call TRBD2 (7 bases). Per the germline V gene, CDR1 is LGHNA and CDR2 is YNFKEQ. This CDR3 is 17 amino acids long. Trimming removed 2 bases at V and 2 bases at J, with 19 bases between. CDR3 DNA sequence: TGTGCCAGCAGCCAACCCCGGGGGGACGGGACAACCTACGAGCAGTACTTC. It translates to CASSQPRGDGTTYEQYF.

The genes are TRBV28 and TRBJ1-2; TRBD1 agrees at 10 bases. V lost 5 bases to trimming and J lost 6 bases; unmatched junction nucleotides: 12. Germline CDR1 is MDHEN and CDR2 is SYDVKM. The CDR3 length is 16 residues. The CDR3 is CASSLSGTGEFDGYTF. The CDR3 DNA sequence: TGTGCCAGCAGTCTTTCGGGGACAGGGGAGTTTGATGGCTACACCTTC.